One sample yielded the 5 T cell receptor beta chains listed below, sequenced in a study of blood T cell repertoires in COVID-19. The protocol was immunoSEQ multiplex PCR, while the TCRdb copy is restricted to in-frame clones and leaves out a portion. There are a few hundred thousand clones in the sample; 84% occur only once, and 4.2% lies in the top ten. Sequencing was done on a sample of peripheral blood. The origin of the receptors is a man aged 60 to 75 with acute or convalescent COVID-19.

The genes are TRBV6-2 or TRBV6-3 and TRBJ2-7; the D gene is possibly TRBD2 (6 bases). The germline V and J ends were trimmed by 2 bases and 3 bases, with 14 bases remaining between them. The CDR3 extends over 15 amino acids. CDR1 MNHEY and CDR2 SVGEGT come from the germline V gene. CDR3 amino acids: CASSYGGTGNYEQYF. CDR3 DNA: TGTGCCAGCAGTTACGGGGGGACGGGAAACTACGAGCAGTACTTC.

As regards this clone: The DNA is omitted, as the CDR3 cannot be located on it reliably, and the CDR3 follows TCRdb's listing. The chain uses TRBV21-1 and TRBJ1-2; the table's D gene call, TRBD1, was not cross checked with the DNA. TRBV21-1 is labeled a pseudogene. The CDR3 extends over 15 residues, inclusive of both ends. CDR3 region: CASVFGQGAHYGYTF.

This chain joins TRBV7-9 and TRBJ2-7; perhaps TRBD2 as D (6 bases). Trimming removed 5 bases at V and 5 bases at J, with 10 bases between. The CDR3 runs to 12 residues. The germline V gene encodes CDR1 SEHNR and CDR2 FQNEAQ (reference sequence). The CDR3 spells CASSQRRDEQYF. In DNA, the CDR3 is TGTGCCAGCAGCCAGCGGAGGGACGAGCAGTACTTC.

This clone was seen only once. The chain couples TRBV6-5 to TRBJ2-3; 11 nucleotides line up with TRBD1. The length of the CDR3 is 14 residues. Germline CDR1 MNHEY, CDR2 SVGAGI. Unmatched junction bases numbered 3, after V lost 7 bases and J lost 3 bases. Here the CDR3 reads CASNRDRGTDTQYF. The CDR3 DNA reads TGTGCCAGCAACCGGGACAGGGGGACAGATACGCAGTATTTT.

The chain has TRBV11-2 and TRBJ2-2; 8 bases are shared with TRBD2. Trimming at V came to 5 bases and at J to 2 bases, leaving 4 bases not matched to a gene. Germline CDR1 and CDR2: SGHAT and FQNNGV. This CDR3 has 15 amino acids. The chain's CDR3 is CASSPRGGNTGELFF. Written as DNA, the CDR3 is TGTGCCAGCAGCCCCCGGGGGGGCAACACCGGGGAGCTGTTTTTT.